This entry lists 5 T cell receptor beta chains sequenced from one sample in a study of resident and recirculating memory T cells in vitiligo. Using immunoSEQ multiplex PCR, the repertoire was profiled, and TCRdb retains in-frame clones only, with some absent. The sample consists of fewer than 80,000 clones, 90% to 95% of them appearing once. Sequences were obtained from blood. These receptors originate from a male donor with vitiligo.

This sequence joins TRBV9 and TRBJ2-5; 10 bases line up with TRBD2. Germline V lookup: CDR1 SGDLS, CDR2 YYNGEE. This CDR3 comprises 15 residues. V lost 6 bases and J lost 6; bases outside the gene matches: 11. The CDR3 loop is CASTRNLAGEQTQYF. DNA of the CDR3: TGTGCCAGCACGCGAAACCTAGCGGGGGAACAGACCCAGTACTTC.

The V and J genes are TRBV7-2 and TRBJ1-4; TRBD1 might be the D (6 bases). CDR1 and CDR2 (germline): SGHTA, FQGNSA. Trimming cost V 0 bases and J 13 bases, with 18 bases left between them. The length of the CDR3 is 15 residues. The CDR3 here is CASSLASDRRRGLFF. DNA for the CDR3: TGTGCCAGCAGCTTAGCATCCGACAGGAGGCGCGGACTGTTTTTT.

The rearrangement uses TRBV11-2 and TRBJ1-1, with D tentatively TRBD1 (6 bases). Germline CDR1 and CDR2: SGHAT and FQNNGV. This CDR3 is 14 amino acids long. V was shortened by 4 bases and J by 4 bases, with 13 bases between the two germline ends. CDR3 bases: TGTGCCAGCAGCTCAAGCGGGGGGCTCACTGAAGCTTTCTTT. Translated, it gives CASSSSGGLTEAFF.

The chain combines TRBV27 with TRBJ2-2; D is uncertain. This CDR3 has 11 amino acids. CDR1 and CDR2 (germline): MNHEY, SMNVEV (reference sequence). Between the trimmed V and J ends, which lost 8 bases and 4 bases, there was a span of 5 bases. DNA of the CDR3: TGTGCCAGCCTGAGCACCGGGGAGCTGTTTTTT. This codes for CASLSTGELFF.

The chain recombines TRBV6-5 with TRBJ2-1; 8 bases line up with TRBD2. Germline V lookup: CDR1 MNHEY, CDR2 SVGAGI. The CDR3 is made up of 15 amino acids. Trimming at V came to 7 bases and at J to 3 bases, leaving 8 bases not matched to a gene. This CDR3 reads CASTPGGGRYNEQFF. The CDR3 nucleotides are TGTGCCAGCACCCCTGGCGGGGGGCGCTACAATGAGCAGTTCTTC.